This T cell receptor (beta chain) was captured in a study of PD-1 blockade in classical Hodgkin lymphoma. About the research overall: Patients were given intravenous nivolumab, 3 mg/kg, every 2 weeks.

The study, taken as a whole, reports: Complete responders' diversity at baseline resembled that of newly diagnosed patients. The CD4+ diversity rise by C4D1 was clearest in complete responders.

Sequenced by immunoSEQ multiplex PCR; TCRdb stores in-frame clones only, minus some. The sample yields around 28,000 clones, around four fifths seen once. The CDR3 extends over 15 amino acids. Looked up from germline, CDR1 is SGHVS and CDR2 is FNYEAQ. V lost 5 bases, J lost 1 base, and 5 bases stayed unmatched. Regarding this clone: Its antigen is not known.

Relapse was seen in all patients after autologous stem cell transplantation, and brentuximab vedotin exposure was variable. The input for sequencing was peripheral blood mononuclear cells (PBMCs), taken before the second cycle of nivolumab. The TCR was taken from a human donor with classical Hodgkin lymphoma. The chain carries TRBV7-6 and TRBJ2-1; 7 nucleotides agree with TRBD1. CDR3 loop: CASSPMDRSYNEQFF. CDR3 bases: TGTGCCAGCAGCCCGATGGACAGGTCCTACAATGAGCAGTTCTTC.